Presented here are 22 T cell receptor beta chains from one specimen sequenced in a study of beta chain features in type 1 diabetes. The study, taken as a whole, reports: Type 1 diabetes patients showed a moderate but significant shortening of TCRB CDR3s in all four CD4+ subsets.

Expressed TCRB transcripts were sequenced after all isolated RNA was converted to cDNA. Repertoires were generated with immunoSEQ multiplex PCR, while TCRdb's copy carries only in-frame clones and drops some. The table has hundreds of thousands of clones, 13% seen once. For these TCRs, the target antigens are not known. The sequenced sample was naive CD4+ T cells from blood. These receptors came from a man younger than 35 with type 1 diabetes.

This clone was detected only a few times. The chain uses TRBV15 and TRBJ2-1; TRBD1 aligns across 10 bases. V shed 0 bases and J 9 bases; nucleotides not matched to a gene: 8. Germline CDR1 reads LNHNV; CDR2 reads YYDKDF (reference sequence). The CDR3 extends over 16 amino acids. Here the CDR3 reads CATSRDWDRGIAEQFF. The DNA for the CDR3 is TGTGCCACCAGCAGAGATTGGGACAGGGGTATAGCTGAGCAGTTCTTC.

This clone showed up just a few times. The V and J genes are TRBV2 and TRBJ2-2; unclear D gene. CDR3 length: 13 residues. Germline values: CDR1 SNHLY, CDR2 FYNNEI. The ends were cut back, 8 bases at V and 1 base at J, with 8 bases in the middle. The CDR3 is CASPVKNTGELFF. The CDR3 coding sequence is TGTGCCAGCCCCGTTAAGAACACCGGGGAGCTGTTTTTT.

V gene TRBV5-4 combines with J gene TRBJ1-3; 9 nucleotides match TRBD1. Germline-derived CDR1 and CDR2 are SGHNT and YYREEE (reference sequence). This CDR3 has 17 residues. The V segment lost 0 bases and the J segment 3 bases; nucleotides outside the gene matches: 7. This chain's CDR3 is CASSLGLTGGDGNTIYF. The CDR3 DNA is TGTGCCAGCAGCTTGGGCCTGACAGGGGGAGATGGAAACACCATATATTTT.

CDR3 sequence reads: CASSRRSGGTDTQYF. As DNA, the CDR3 is TGTGCCAGCTCAAGAAGGTCCGGGGGCACAGATACGCAGTATTTT. The chain couples TRBV18 to TRBJ2-3; D is possibly TRBD2 (5 bases). Germline V gives CDR1 KGHSH, CDR2 LQKENI. V gave up 5 bases and J gave up 1 base, with 13 bases separating them. The CDR3 is 15 residues long.

The rearrangement uses TRBV5-1 and TRBJ1-1, with D unclear. The CDR3 loop spans 15 amino acids. CDR1 is SGHRS and CDR2 is YFSETQ in the germline V gene. Trimming took off 0 bases at V and 1 base at J, with 10 bases between the two ends. The CDR3 region is CASSLGQAANTEAFF. The DNA of the CDR3 is TGCGCCAGCAGCTTGGGGCAGGCCGCGAACACTGAAGCTTTCTTT.

In its sample, this clone was seen a few times. The sample contains more than one DNA sequence encoding this CDR3. This chain links TRBV20-1 with TRBJ1-2; D is unclear. V lost 6 bases to trimming and J lost 1 base, with 3 bases between them. Germline CDR1 DFQATT, CDR2 SNEGSKA (reference sequence). The CDR3 has 10 amino acids. The CDR3 reads CSAYNYGYTF. The CDR3 DNA reads as TGCAGTGCCTATAACTATGGCTACACCTTC.

This clone showed up just a few times. J is TRBJ1-5 and V is TRBV30, with TRBD1 identical over 8 bases. V lost 2 bases, J lost 1 base, and 4 bases stayed unmatched. Germline V gives CDR1 GTSNPN, CDR2 SVGIG (reference sequence). The CDR3 contains 15 residues. The CDR3 DNA sequence: TGTGCCTGGAGTCCAGGGGGCTGGAGCAATCAGCCCCAGCATTTT. It yields the protein CAWSPGGWSNQPQHF.

The chain combines TRBV7-6 with TRBJ1-3; 7 nucleotides agree with TRBD1. The CDR3 is 17 amino acids. Trimming removed 6 bases from V and 4 bases from J; junction bases left unmatched: 15. Per germline, CDR1 SGHVS and CDR2 FNYEAQ. This CDR3 reads CASSRARTGERGNTIYF. As DNA, the CDR3 is TGTGCCAGCAGTCGAGCCCGGACAGGAGAGCGGGGAAACACCATATATTTT.

The chain couples TRBV2 to TRBJ2-1; TRBD1 agrees at 7 bases. In germline, CDR1 is SNHLY, CDR2 FYNNEI. CDR3 length equals 15 residues. V gave up 6 bases and J gave up 3 bases; unmatched junction bases: 8. CDR3 in DNA: TGTGCCAGCAGAGAAACAGGGGTTTTCTACAATGAGCAGTTCTTC. Its protein is CASRETGVFYNEQFF. Variable domain in full (rest from reference TRBV2 and TRBJ2-1): EPEVTQTPSHQVTQMGQEVILRCVPISNHLYFYWYRQILGQKVEFLVSFYNNEISEKSEIFDDQFSVERPDGSNFTLKIRSTKLEDSAMYFCASRETGVFYNEQFFGPGTRLTVL.

The rearrangement uses TRBV5-1 and TRBJ2-1; 8 bases are a match to TRBD2. Per germline, CDR1 SGHRS and CDR2 YFSETQ. This CDR3 contains 15 residues. V trimming: 1 base; J trimming: 8 bases; junction bases outside the gene matches: 8. CDR3 loop: CASSLREGSYHEQFF. CDR3 in DNA: TGCGCCAGCAGCTTGCGGGAGGGGAGTTACCATGAGCAGTTCTTC.

J is TRBJ2-7 and V is TRBV4-1; either TRBD1 or TRBD2 may supply D (6 bases each). This CDR3 is built from 15 residues. Trimming removed 2 bases at V and 2 bases at J, with 13 bases between. Germline lookup yields CDR1 MGHRA and CDR2 YSYEKL. In DNA, the CDR3 is TGCGCCAGCAGCCAACCAACAGGGAGGACCTACGAGCAGTACTTC. Residues: CASSQPTGRTYEQYF.

On this clone itself: Other DNA sequences of this sample code for an identical CDR3. This chain uses TRBV4-1 with TRBJ1-1; D gene unclear. The CDR3 covers 14 residues. The V gene lost 1 base and the J gene lost 0 bases, with 6 bases spanning the gap. CDR1 is MGHRA and CDR2 is YSYEKL in the germline V gene. CDR3 DNA: TGCGCCAGCAGCCAAGCACAGATGAACACTGAAGCTTTCTTT. Translation: CASSQAQMNTEAFF.

Only a few counts were recorded for this clone. The J gene is TRBJ1-3, the V gene TRBV28; D gene unclear. CDR3 size: 16 residues. Between the trimmed V and J ends, which lost 5 bases and 0 bases, there was a span of 14 bases. Germline V gene data show CDR1 as MDHEN and CDR2 as SYDVKM. This chain's CDR3 is CASSGWTVPSGNTIYF. CDR3 DNA sequence: TGTGCCAGCAGTGGATGGACGGTCCCCTCTGGAAACACCATATATTTT.

This clone has a handful of counts. The V call is TRBV15, the J call TRBJ2-3; TRBD2 is a possible D gene (6 bases). The CDR3 is made up of 17 amino acids. Trimming cost V 3 bases and J 4 bases, with 20 bases left between them. Germline assignment: CDR1 LNHNV and CDR2 YYDKDF (reference sequence). CDR3 coding DNA: TGTGCCACCAGCAGCCCCCGGGGGAGCCTTGGTGCAGATACGCAGTATTTT. It translates to CATSSPRGSLGADTQYF.

The V and J genes are TRBV5-1 and TRBJ2-5; no clear D gene. Trimming left V 4 bases short and J 1 base short, with 5 bases between. The length of the CDR3 is 12 residues. Germline CDR1 SGHRS, CDR2 YFSETQ. CDR3 sequence (DNA): TGCGCCAGCAGCGAACCCCAAGAGACCCAGTACTTC. It translates to CASSEPQETQYF.

This clone was counted only a few times. The rearrangement uses TRBV30 and TRBJ1-5; D unresolved. CDR3 length: 15 amino acids. The germline CDR1 and CDR2 sequences are GTSNPN and SVGIG (reference sequence). Trimming pared 1 base from V and 0 bases from J, leaving 10 bases between. CDR3: CAWSASWDSNQPQHF. The CDR3 nucleotides read TGTGCCTGGAGTGCGTCGTGGGATAGCAATCAGCCCCAGCATTTT.

This clone showed up just a few times. This chain links TRBV7-3 with TRBJ2-2; D is unclear. The germline V and J ends were trimmed by 5 bases and 4 bases, with 14 bases remaining between them. CDR1 is SGHTA, CDR2 FQGTGA, per germline. There are 15 residues in the CDR3. As DNA, the CDR3 is TGTGCCAGCAGCCTTAATGGGCAGCTCACCGGGGAGCTGTTTTTT. Amino acid sequence: CASSLNGQLTGELFF.

The chain employs TRBV28 and TRBJ1-6; the match to TRBD1 covers 10 bases. Germline CDR1 and CDR2: MDHEN and SYDVKM. The CDR3 runs 15 residues. J lost 8 bases, V lost 5 bases, and 6 bases had no gene match. The CDR3 region has the DNA TGTGCCAGCAGTCTCCACGGGACAGGGGATTCACCCCTCCACTTT. It translates to CASSLHGTGDSPLHF.

In its sample, this clone was seen a few times. V and J are TRBV10-3 and TRBJ2-1, with D perhaps matching TRBD2 (6 bases). The germline gives CDR1 ENHRY, CDR2 SYGVKD. Trimming took 9 bases from V and 8 from J, leaving 14 bases between them. The CDR3 extends over 12 amino acids. The DNA for the CDR3 is TGTGCCATACGGGGGTCCGGGTATGAGCAGTTCTTC. Amino acids: CAIRGSGYEQFF.

This clone was counted between two and nine times. The genes are TRBV29-1 and TRBJ1-1; D unclear. Deletions cut 0 bases from V and 6 bases from J, with 8 bases between. Germline lookup yields CDR1 SQVTM and CDR2 ANQGSEA. This CDR3 is built from 12 residues. The CDR3 protein is CSVEDGSAEAFF. In DNA, the CDR3 is TGCAGCGTTGAAGATGGGTCGGCTGAAGCTTTCTTT. Drawing the rest from reference TRBV29-1 and TRBJ1-1, the complete variable domain is SAVISQKPSRDICQRGTSLTIQCQVDSQVTMMFWYRQQPGQSLTLIATANQGSEATYESGFVIDKFPISRPNLTFSTLTVSNMSPEDSSIYLCSVEDGSAEAFFGQGTRLTVV.

V is TRBV5-1 and J is TRBJ2-1, with TRBD1 matching over 8 bases. Per the germline V gene, CDR1 is SGHRS and CDR2 is YFSETQ. CDR3 length: 17 residues. V dropped 0 bases and J dropped 6; count of bases not matched to a gene: 11. The CDR3 here is CASSLERARGPVNEQFF. The CDR3 DNA is TGCGCCAGCAGCTTGGAACGGGCCAGGGGGCCGGTCAATGAGCAGTTCTTC.

This clone has only a few counts. As the CDR3 is not closed by the conserved phenylalanine or tryptophan, this likely results from a read error. The chain is built from TRBV13 and TRBJ1-1; D remains ambiguous. This CDR3 has 16 amino acids. Germline V gene data show CDR1 as PRHDT and CDR2 as FYEKMQ (reference sequence). V was cut by 5 bases and J by 7 bases, with 23 bases left in between. This CDR3 is CASSPKPTSKKIEAFS. The CDR3 region has the DNA TGTGCCAGCAGCCCCAAACCGACAAGCAAGAAGATTGAAGCTTTCTCT.